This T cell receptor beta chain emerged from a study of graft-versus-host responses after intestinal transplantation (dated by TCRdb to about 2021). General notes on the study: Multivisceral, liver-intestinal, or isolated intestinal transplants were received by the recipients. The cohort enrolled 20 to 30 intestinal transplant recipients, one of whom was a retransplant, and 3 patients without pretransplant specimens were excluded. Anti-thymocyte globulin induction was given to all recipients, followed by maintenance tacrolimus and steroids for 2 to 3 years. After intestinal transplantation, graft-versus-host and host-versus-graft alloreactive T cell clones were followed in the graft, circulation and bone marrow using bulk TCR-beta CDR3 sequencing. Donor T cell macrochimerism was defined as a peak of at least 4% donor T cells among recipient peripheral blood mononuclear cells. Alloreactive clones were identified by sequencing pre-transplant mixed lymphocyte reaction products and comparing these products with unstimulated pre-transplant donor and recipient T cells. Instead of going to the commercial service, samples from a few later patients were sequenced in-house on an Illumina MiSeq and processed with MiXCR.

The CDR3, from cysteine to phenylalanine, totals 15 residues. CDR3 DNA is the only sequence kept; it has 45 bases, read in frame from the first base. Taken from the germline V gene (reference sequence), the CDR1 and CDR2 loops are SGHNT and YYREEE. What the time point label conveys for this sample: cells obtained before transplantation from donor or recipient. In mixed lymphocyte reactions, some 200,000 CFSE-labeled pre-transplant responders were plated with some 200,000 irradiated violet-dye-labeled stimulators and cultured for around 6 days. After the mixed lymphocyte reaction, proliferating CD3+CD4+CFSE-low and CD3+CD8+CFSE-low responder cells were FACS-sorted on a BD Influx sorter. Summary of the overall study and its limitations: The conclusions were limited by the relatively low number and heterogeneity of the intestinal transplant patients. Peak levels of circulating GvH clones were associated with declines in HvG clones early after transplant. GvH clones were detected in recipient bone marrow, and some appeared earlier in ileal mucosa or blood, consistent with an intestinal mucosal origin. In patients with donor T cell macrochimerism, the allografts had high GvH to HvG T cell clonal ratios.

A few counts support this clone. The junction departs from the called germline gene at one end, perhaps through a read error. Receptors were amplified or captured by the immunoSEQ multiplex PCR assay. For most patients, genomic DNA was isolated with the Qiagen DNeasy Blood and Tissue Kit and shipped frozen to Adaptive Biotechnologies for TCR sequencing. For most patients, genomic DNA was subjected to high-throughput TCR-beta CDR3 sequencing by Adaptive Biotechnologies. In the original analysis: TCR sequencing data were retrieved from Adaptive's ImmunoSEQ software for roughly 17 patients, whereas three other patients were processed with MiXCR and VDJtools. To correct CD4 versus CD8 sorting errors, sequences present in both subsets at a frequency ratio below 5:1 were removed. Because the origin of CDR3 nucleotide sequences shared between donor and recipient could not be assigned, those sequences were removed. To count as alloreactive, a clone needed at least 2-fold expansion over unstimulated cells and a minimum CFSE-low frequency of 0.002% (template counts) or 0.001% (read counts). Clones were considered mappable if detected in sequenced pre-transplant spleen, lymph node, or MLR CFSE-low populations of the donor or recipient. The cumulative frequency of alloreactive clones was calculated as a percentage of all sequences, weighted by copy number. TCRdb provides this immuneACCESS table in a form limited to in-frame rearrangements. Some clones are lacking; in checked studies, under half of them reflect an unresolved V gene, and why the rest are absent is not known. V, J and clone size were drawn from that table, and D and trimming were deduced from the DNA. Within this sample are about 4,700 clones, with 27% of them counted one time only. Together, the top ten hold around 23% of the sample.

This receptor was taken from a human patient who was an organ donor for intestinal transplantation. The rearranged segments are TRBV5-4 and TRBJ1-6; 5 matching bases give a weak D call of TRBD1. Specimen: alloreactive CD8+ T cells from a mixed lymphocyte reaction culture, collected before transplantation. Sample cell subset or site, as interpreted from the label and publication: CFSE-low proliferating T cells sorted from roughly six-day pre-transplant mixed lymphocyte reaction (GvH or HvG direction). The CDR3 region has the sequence CASSQDSGWNSPLHF. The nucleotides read TGCGCCAGCAGCCAAGATTCAGGGTGGAATTCACCCCTCCACTTT.